A selection of T cell receptor beta chains follows, all from one sample in a study of Ad26.COV2.S vaccination and SARS-CoV-2 variants. Libraries were prepared by immunoSEQ multiplex PCR; TCRdb keeps only in-frame clonotypes and omits some of them. The sample lists a few hundred thousand clones; roughly 90% were seen once. The input for sequencing was peripheral blood, taken in a trial of Ad26.COV2.S vaccine versus placebo. The receptors originated from a person between 18 and 65 years old who received the Ad26.COV2.S COVID-19 vaccine or a placebo. Both conserved end residues are part of each CDR3. The D gene is left open where the match is weak. Size is omitted from some rows. Given values are once, few, many or a class for expanded clones.

D,J,V,size,DNA,CDR3
TRBD1,TRBJ1-1,TRBV29-1,NA,TGCAGCGTCGCCTACAGGGGGCAATTCTCTGAAGCTTTCTTT,CSVAYRGQFSEAFF
NA,TRBJ1-2,TRBV21-1,NA,TGTGCCAGCATCCTGACACATAACTATGGCTACACCTTC,CASILTHNYGYTF
NA,TRBJ2-5,TRBV9,NA,TGTGCCAGCAGTCGTAAGGGGGGCCAAGAGACCCAGTACTTC,CASSRKGGQETQYF
NA,TRBJ1-1,TRBV27,NA,TGTGCCAGCAGTTCCCTAGGGGCCCTGAACACTGAAGCTTTCTTT,CASSSLGALNTEAFF
NA,TRBJ1-3,TRBV18,NA,TGTGCCAGCTCATCCGCAGGGCTCACCTCTGGAAACACCATATATTTT,CASSSAGLTSGNTIYF
NA,TRBJ1-1,TRBV5-1,NA,TGCGCCAGCAGCTGGGCGGAGAACACTGAAGCTTTCTTT,CASSWAENTEAFF
TRBD1,TRBJ1-1,TRBV24-1,NA,TGTGCCACCAGTGAGCCCAGGGGGCTTGTCACTGAAGCTTTCTTT,CATSEPRGLVTEAFF
NA,TRBJ1-2,TRBV5-4,NA,TGTGCCAGCAAGCAGTTAGGGAGTGGCTACACCTTC,CASKQLGSGYTF
NA,TRBJ1-2,TRBV18,NA,TGTGCCAGCTCACGTCAGGGAGGTGGCTACACCTTC,CASSRQGGGYTF
NA,TRBJ1-3,TRBV6-5,NA,TGTGCCAGCAGAACAGGACTCTCTGGAAACACCATATATTTT,CASRTGLSGNTIYF
TRBD1,TRBJ2-5,TRBV7-9,NA,TGTGCCAGCAGCCCGGACCTGGACAGGGCGGAGACCCAGTACTTC,CASSPDLDRAETQYF
NA,TRBJ2-1,TRBV6-2/TRBV6-3,NA,TGTGCCAGCAGTTACTCGTTTGCCGGGAGCAATGAGCAGTTCTTC,CASSYSFAGSNEQFF
NA,TRBJ1-4,TRBV4-1,NA,TGCGCCAGCAGCCAAGTAGGGAGACAGAGGGGTGAAAAACTGTTTTTT,CASSQVGRQRGEKLFF
NA,TRBJ2-1,TRBV7-6,once,TGTGCCAGCAGCTTACTCGGCGGGAATGAGCAGTTCTTC,CASSLLGGNEQFF
TRBD1,TRBJ1-2,TRBV5-1,NA,TGCGCCAGCAGCCAAACAGGGGAAGTGGTGGATGGCTACACCTTC,CASSQTGEVVDGYTF
NA,TRBJ1-2,TRBV6-6,NA,TGTGCCAGCAGTTCATCCTCCTTACCGATCTATGGCTACACCTTC,CASSSSSLPIYGYTF
TRBD2,TRBJ2-3,TRBV11-3,NA,TGTGCCAGCAGCCTTTTAGCGGGAGGTAGCACAGATACGCAGTATTTT,CASSLLAGGSTDTQYF
NA,TRBJ1-5,TRBV3-1/TRBV3-2,NA,TGTGCCAGCAGCCAAGGAATCTCCGATAATCAGCCCCAGCATTTT,CASSQGISDNQPQHF
NA,TRBJ2-7,TRBV5-1,few,TGCGCCAGCAGCGTCGGGCCCTCCTACGAGCAGTACTTC,CASSVGPSYEQYF
NA,TRBJ2-7,TRBV5-1,NA,TGCGCCAGCAGCTTGGGCGCGGGGGCCCTCTCCTACGAGCAGTACTTC,CASSLGAGALSYEQYF
NA,TRBJ1-1,TRBV19,NA,TGTGCCAGTAGTATTATGGTGTACACTGAAGCTTTCTTT,CASSIMVYTEAFF
TRBD1,TRBJ2-7,TRBV7-2,NA,TGTGCCAGCAGCTTAGGTGGGACAGGGTCCTACGAGCAGTACTTC,CASSLGGTGSYEQYF
NA,TRBJ1-2,TRBV4-3,NA,TGCGCCAGCAGCCAAGAGCATCAGGACGGGGGCGTCGGGGGCTACACCTTC,CASSQEHQDGGVGGYTF
NA,TRBJ1-1,TRBV25-1,NA,TGTGCCAGCAGGGACTGGACAGAAAACACTGAAGCTTTCTTT,CASRDWTENTEAFF
NA,TRBJ1-1,TRBV19,NA,TGTGCCAGTAGTGTAGGGCGGACTGAAGCTTTCTTT,CASSVGRTEAFF
NA,TRBJ2-3,TRBV15,NA,TGTGCCACCAGCAGAGATCCGGCCTCCACAGATACGCAGTATTTT,CATSRDPASTDTQYF
NA,TRBJ2-7,TRBV2,NA,TGTGCCAGCAGCCGATCCTACGAGCAGTACTTC,CASSRSYEQYF
TRBD2,TRBJ2-3,TRBV6-5,NA,TGTGCCAGCTCTGGGGGAGGGCCGCATCTAGATACGCAGTATTTT,CASSGGGPHLDTQYF
NA,TRBJ2-5,TRBV11-2,NA,TGTGCCAGCAGCCGTAGTGGGGGGAGTGTGGGGACCCAGTACTTC,CASSRSGGSVGTQYF
TRBD2,TRBJ2-3,TRBV6-5,NA,TGTGCCAGCAGCTCTAGCGGGGGGCCAGGGGATACGCAGTATTTT,CASSSSGGPGDTQYF
NA,TRBJ2-2,TRBV12-3/TRBV12-4,NA,TGTGCCAGCAGCCCTTCCACCGGGGAGCTGTTTTTT,CASSPSTGELFF
NA,TRBJ2-7,TRBV5-4,NA,TGTGCCAGCAGCCCCCAACTCGGGACGATCGGCGAGCAGTACTTC,CASSPQLGTIGEQYF
NA,TRBJ1-5,TRBV19,NA,TGTGCCAGTAGTATCTTAAGCGGGTATAGCAATCAGCCCCAGCATTTT,CASSILSGYSNQPQHF
NA,TRBJ1-2,TRBV7-8,NA,TGTGCCAGCAGCTTAAGTCCGTCGGCAAGCCTTGTGAATTATGGCTACACCTTC,CASSLSPSASLVNYGYTF